A single sample is the source of the 27 T cell receptor beta chains below, sequenced in a study of OX40 agonist ivuxolimab in advanced cancers. Produced via immunoSEQ multiplex PCR; TCRdb's table is partial and in-frame only. The sample comprises around 70,000 clones, about 84% of which are singletons, and about 11% rests with the top ten. This specimen was CD4+ or CD8+ T cells sorted from blood, taken in a trial of the OX40 agonist ivuxolimab. Every receptor here comes from an adult with an advanced solid tumor such as melanoma, head and neck, liver or kidney cancer.

The CDR3 protein is CASSPVTTGRYGYTF. CDR3 nucleotide sequence: TGTGCCAGCTCACCAGTTACGACAGGGCGCTATGGCTACACCTTC. V and J are TRBV18 and TRBJ1-2; 7 nucleotides match TRBD1. V lost 2 bases and J lost 4; bases outside the gene matches: 7. This CDR3 region has 15 residues. Germline CDR1 and CDR2: KGHSH and LQKENI.

The chain links TRBV7-6 to TRBJ2-5, with D unresolved. The V gene's germline CDR1 is SGHVS and CDR2 FNYEAQ. The CDR3 consists of 12 residues. The V and J ends lost 0 bases and 5 bases respectively, with 4 bases between them. CDR3 in amino acids: CASSLAGETQYF. In nucleotides, the CDR3 is TGTGCCAGCAGCTTAGCGGGGGAGACCCAGTACTTC.

This chain joins TRBV21-1 and TRBJ2-7; no check of the table's D call, TRBD1, against the DNA was made. TRBV21-1 is shown as a pseudogene. This CDR3 region has 15 residues. The CDR3 bases are TGTGCCAGCAGCAATACGCTGGACAGACCCTACGAGCAGTACTTC. Protein: CASSNTLDRPYEQYF.

This chain connects TRBV5-4 to TRBJ2-3, with D perhaps matching TRBD2 (6 bases). This CDR3 has 14 residues. V dropped 0 bases and J dropped 4 bases, with 9 bases sitting between them. Germline V gene data show CDR1 as SGHNT and CDR2 as YYREEE (reference sequence). The CDR3 reads CASSLAGGADTQYF. CDR3 nucleotides: TGTGCCAGCAGCTTGGCCGGGGGAGCAGATACGCAGTATTTT.

The chain has TRBV28 and TRBJ1-2; D remains unclear. The germline CDR1 and CDR2 sequences are MDHEN and SYDVKM. This CDR3 contains 14 residues. V lost 4 bases and J lost 10, with 19 bases in between. The CDR3 nucleotides read TGTGCCAGCAGTTCGCGCCCTCCATGGACGTACTACACCTTC. It codes for CASSSRPPWTYYTF.

The genes are TRBV7-8 and TRBJ2-5; the match to TRBD1 covers 7 bases. V gave up 4 bases and J gave up 5 bases; unmatched junction bases: 13. Germline CDR1 is SGHVS and CDR2 is FQNEAQ. This CDR3 spans 16 amino acids. The CDR3 loop is CASSSRQGSVAETQYF. The CDR3 DNA follows: TGTGCCAGCAGCTCCAGACAGGGTAGCGTAGCGGAGACCCAGTACTTC.

This chain uses TRBV5-4 with TRBJ2-5; TRBD2 agrees at 7 bases. This CDR3 has 14 residues. Trimming removed 4 bases from V and 4 bases from J; junction bases left unmatched: 7. Germline V lookup: CDR1 SGHNT, CDR2 YYREEE (reference sequence). The CDR3 region has the DNA TGTGCCAGCAGCCCTCCGACTAGCCGAGAGACCCAGTACTTC. This gives the protein CASSPPTSRETQYF.

This clone occurred a few times. The V and J genes are TRBV5-8 and TRBJ2-2; the D is unclear. CDR1 is SGHTS, CDR2 YDEGEE, per germline. The CDR3 is made up of 15 amino acids. V lost 2 bases to trimming and J lost 2 bases, with 10 bases between them. The CDR3 DNA sequence: TGTGCCAGCAGCTTCGTGACTTATAACACCGGGGAGCTGTTTTTT. It codes for CASSFVTYNTGELFF.

The V call is TRBV2, the J call TRBJ2-2; D unresolved. Deletions cut 5 bases from V and 6 bases from J, with 10 bases between. Looked up from germline, CDR1 is SNHLY and CDR2 is FYNNEI. The CDR3 totals 13 residues. CDR3 nucleotide sequence: TGTGCCAGCAGTCAAGTCCACCCCGGGGAGCTGTTTTTT. Its protein product is CASSQVHPGELFF.

The rearrangement links TRBV2 to TRBJ2-7; 9 bases agree with TRBD1. V was pared by 3 bases and J by 4 bases, with 13 bases of the junction left unmatched. The CDR3 covers 17 residues. Germline CDR1 and CDR2: SNHLY and FYNNEI. CDR3: CASSDPEDGTGLYEQYF. Here the CDR3 DNA reads TGTGCCAGCAGTGACCCAGAAGACGGGACAGGGTTATACGAGCAGTACTTC.

This clone was counted many times. The genes are TRBV7-9 and TRBJ1-2; D unclear. Deletions cut 7 bases from V and 0 bases from J, with 12 bases between. The CDR3 spans 14 residues. Looked up from germline, CDR1 is SEHNR and CDR2 is FQNEAQ (reference sequence). CDR3 residues: CASTRSPANYGYTF. DNA for the CDR3: TGTGCCAGCACGCGATCTCCGGCTAACTATGGCTACACCTTC.

This chain joins TRBV29-1 and TRBJ1-2, with D tentatively TRBD1 (5 bases). V shed 6 bases and J shed 6 bases, with 20 bases lying between them. The CDR3 sequence is 14 residues long. Germline V lookup: CDR1 SQVTM, CDR2 ANQGSEA. The CDR3 sequence is CSVLTNGTPDGYTF. The CDR3 DNA reads as TGCAGCGTCCTAACGAACGGGACCCCTGATGGCTACACCTTC.

This clone has only a few counts. The chain combines TRBV27 with TRBJ1-2; 7 positions agree with TRBD1. The germline V gene has CDR1 MNHEY and CDR2 SMNVEV (reference sequence). This CDR3 is built from 14 residues. The trim removed 5 bases at V and 6 bases at J, leaving 9 bases unmatched. The CDR3, as DNA: TGTGCCAGCAGTACACCAGACAGGGACGATGGCTACACCTTC. Its translation: CASSTPDRDDGYTF.

This clone was counted once. The chain joins TRBV5-1 to TRBJ1-6, with 8 bases identical to TRBD1. Trimming cost V 3 bases and J 12 bases; bases outside gene matches: 5. The CDR3 length is 13 residues. Germline-derived CDR1 and CDR2 are SGHRS and YFSETQ. The CDR3 reads CASSSGQGQPLHF. For the CDR3, the DNA is TGCGCCAGCAGCTCCGGACAGGGCCAACCCCTCCACTTT.

The V and J genes are TRBV6-5 and TRBJ2-5; D is undetermined. This CDR3 has 14 amino acids. Deletions cut 6 bases from V and 3 bases from J, with 14 bases between. Germline CDR1 is MNHEY and CDR2 is SVGAGI. The CDR3 protein is CASSPTETEETQYF. The CDR3 coding sequence is TGTGCCAGCAGCCCCACCGAAACGGAAGAGACCCAGTACTTC.

The chain combines TRBV2 with TRBJ1-4; D uncertain. The germline V gene encodes CDR1 SNHLY and CDR2 FYNNEI. CDR3 length: 13 amino acids. V was cut by 6 bases and J by 2 bases, with 7 bases left in between. The CDR3 DNA sequence: TGTGCCAGCAGAGACTCTACTAATGAAAAACTGTTTTTT. Amino acids: CASRDSTNEKLFF.

This CDR3 reads CASSPDRGGEKLFF. The CDR3 DNA follows: TGTGCCAGCAGCCCTGACAGGGGGGGTGAAAAACTGTTTTTT. The rearrangement uses TRBV6-6 and TRBJ1-4, with 9 nucleotides matching TRBD1. V lost 6 bases and J lost 7; bases outside the gene matches: 6. There are 14 residues in the CDR3. Germline values: CDR1 MNHNY, CDR2 SVGAGI (reference sequence).

This clone was found a few times. The CDR3 is CASTPGLRGQPQHF. The CDR3 nucleotides read TGTGCCAGCACTCCGGGACTCCGGGGGCAGCCCCAGCATTTT. The chain recombines TRBV6-1 with TRBJ1-5; D might be TRBD1 (5 bases). Trimming removed 7 bases from V and 7 bases from J, with 17 bases in between. This CDR3 is built from 14 residues. The germline V gene encodes CDR1 MNHNS and CDR2 SASEGT.

This clone was detected only a few times. V usage is TRBV12-5 and J usage is TRBJ1-6; D remains ambiguous. Trimming stripped 3 bases from V and 0 bases from J, with 12 bases between. Germline V CDR1 and CDR2: LGHNT, FRNRAP. This CDR3 is built from 17 residues. This CDR3 is CASGFRASSSYNSPLHF. The CDR3 DNA reads TGTGCTAGTGGTTTCCGGGCCTCTAGCTCCTATAATTCACCCCTCCACTTT.

The V and J genes are TRBV7-8 and TRBJ2-2, with D perhaps matching TRBD2 (5 bases). Per the germline V gene, CDR1 is SGHVS and CDR2 is FQNEAQ. There are 17 residues in the CDR3. The V end was cut by 0 bases, the J end by 2 bases, with 13 bases between. The CDR3: CASSLAWFGKNTGELFF. The CDR3 region has the DNA TGTGCCAGCAGCTTAGCTTGGTTCGGGAAAAACACCGGGGAGCTGTTTTTT.

This chain connects TRBV7-8 to TRBJ2-7; D remains unclear. The germline CDR1 and CDR2 sequences are SGHVS and FQNEAQ. Trimming removed 5 bases from V and 5 bases from J, with 16 bases in between. The CDR3 has 14 amino acids. The CDR3 reads CASSPLGIGNEQYV. CDR3 nucleotides: TGTGCCAGCAGCCCCTTGGGGATTGGAAACGAGCAGTACGTC.

The gene calls are TRBV29-1 and TRBJ2-3, with 7 bases lining up with TRBD1. The ends lost 4 bases at V and 3 bases at J; junction bases unmatched: 7. The CDR3 length is 14 residues. The germline V gene encodes CDR1 SQVTM and CDR2 ANQGSEA. CDR3 sequence: CSVATGIYTDTQYF. The CDR3 bases are TGCAGCGTTGCGACAGGGATCTATACAGATACGCAGTATTTT.

The rearrangement joins TRBV7-2 to TRBJ2-7; D may be TRBD1 or TRBD2 (5 bases each). This CDR3 comprises 14 residues. Germline V gene sequence: CDR1 SGHTA, CDR2 FQGNSA. Trimming pared 4 bases from V and 6 bases from J, leaving 16 bases between. The CDR3, as DNA: TGTGCCAGCAGCTACGATCTGGGGGTTGGCGAGCAGTACTTC. Residues: CASSYDLGVGEQYF.

V gene TRBV10-3 combines with J gene TRBJ2-2; perhaps TRBD1 as D (6 bases). This CDR3 contains 17 residues. CDR1 and CDR2 from the germline V gene are ENHRY and SYGVKD. V lost 5 bases and J 0 bases, leaving 16 bases between the germline ends. This CDR3 reads CAISTRGSGANTGELFF. CDR3 coding DNA: TGTGCCATCAGTACGAGGGGGTCAGGCGCGAACACCGGGGAGCTGTTTTTT.

The V gene is TRBV6-1, the J gene TRBJ1-2, with 8 bases aligning to TRBD1. CDR3 length: 15 amino acids. Germline V gene sequence: CDR1 MNHNS, CDR2 SASEGT. J lost 0 bases, V lost 4 bases, and 4 bases had no gene match. The CDR3 loop is CASSAGQGANYGYTF. The CDR3 DNA reads as TGTGCCAGCAGTGCCGGACAGGGTGCTAACTATGGCTACACCTTC.

The chain joins TRBV10-1 to TRBJ2-5; 9 positions agree with TRBD2. The germline gives CDR1 WNHNN, CDR2 SYGVQD (reference sequence). V lost 3 bases to trimming and J lost 2 bases; unmatched junction nucleotides: 7. The CDR3 has 16 amino acids. The CDR3 reads CASSDSRGGNQETQYF. CDR3 bases: TGCGCCAGCAGTGACTCGCGGGGGGGGAATCAAGAGACCCAGTACTTC.

The chain is built from TRBV28 and TRBJ1-6; unclear D gene. The length of the CDR3 is 14 residues. V gave up 9 bases and J gave up 0 bases, with 9 bases separating them. Germline V gene data show CDR1 as MDHEN and CDR2 as SYDVKM. CDR3 region: CASFRSSYNSPLHF. Written as DNA, the CDR3 is TGTGCCAGTTTCAGGAGCTCCTATAATTCACCCCTCCACTTT.